The 18 T cell receptor beta chains below were found in one sample sequenced in a study of blood T cell repertoires in COVID-19. The assay was immunoSEQ multiplex PCR, and TCRdb's table has in-frame clones only and misses some. In the table there are approximately 49,000 clones, 82% of which are singletons. Sequencing was carried out using peripheral blood. The receptors come from a human donor with acute or convalescent COVID-19. The donor label of this sample is uncertain.

The chain carries TRBV27 and TRBJ2-1; the match to TRBD2 covers 8 bases. Trimming at V came to 5 bases and at J to 5 bases, leaving 5 bases not matched to a gene. Germline V gene sequence: CDR1 MNHEY, CDR2 SMNVEV (reference sequence). The length of the CDR3 is 14 residues. CDR3 in amino acids: CASSISGIHNEQFF. The CDR3 nucleotides read TGTGCCAGCAGTATTAGCGGGATACACAATGAGCAGTTCTTC.

CDR3 sequence reads: CASSSQVSGELFF. The CDR3, as DNA: TGTGCCAGCAGTTCACAGGTTTCCGGGGAGCTGTTTTTT. This chain uses TRBV7-9 with TRBJ2-2; TRBD1 might be the D (5 bases). There are 13 residues in the CDR3. From germline, CDR1 is SEHNR and CDR2 FQNEAQ (reference sequence). The V gene lost 6 bases and the J gene lost 6 bases, with 11 bases spanning the gap.

The V gene is TRBV11-3, the J gene TRBJ1-1; D not certain. V was cut by 1 base and J by 7 bases, with 10 bases left in between. This CDR3 comprises 13 residues. The germline gives CDR1 SGHNT, CDR2 YENEEA. CDR3 in DNA: TGTGCCAGCAGCTTAGGGGAGCAGGTTGAAGCTTTCTTT. It translates to CASSLGEQVEAFF. Drawing the rest from reference TRBV11-3 and TRBJ1-1, the complete variable domain is EAGVVQSPRYKIIEKKQPVAFWCNPISGHNTLYWYLQNLGQGPELLIRYENEEAVDDSQLPKDRFSAERLKGVDSTLKIQPAELGDSAVYLCASSLGEQVEAFFGQGTRLTVV.

The V and J genes are TRBV5-6 and TRBJ2-7, with 10 bases lining up with TRBD1. The V gene's germline CDR1 is SGHDT and CDR2 YYEEEE. The junction had 5 bases not matched to a gene; V was cut back by 2 bases and J by 3 bases. This CDR3 has 15 residues. This chain's CDR3 is CASSLPGTGVYEQYF. Here the CDR3 DNA reads TGTGCCAGCAGCTTACCCGGGACAGGGGTCTACGAGCAGTACTTC.

The V gene is TRBV12-3 or TRBV12-4, the J gene TRBJ2-4; possible D gene TRBD2, 6 bases. Trimming removed 2 bases from V and 10 bases from J, with 12 bases in between. This CDR3 has 13 amino acids. The CDR3 nucleotides are TGTGCCAGCAGTTTATTCGGGAGCAGGATTCAGTACTTC. Its protein is CASSLFGSRIQYF.

This rearrangement joins TRBV10-3 to TRBJ2-1; no clear D gene. Trimming cost V 0 bases and J 5 bases, with 8 bases left between them. The germline V gene has CDR1 ENHRY and CDR2 SYGVKD. This CDR3 is built from 14 residues. CDR3 amino acids: CAISESGPNNEQFF. In nucleotides, the CDR3 is TGTGCCATCAGTGAGTCTGGGCCCAACAATGAGCAGTTCTTC.

The chain couples TRBV30 to TRBJ2-7, with a tentative D call TRBD2 (6 bases). The V end lost 0 bases, the J end lost 5 bases, and 11 bases lay between the germline ends. Germline CDR1 GTSNPN, CDR2 SVGIG (reference sequence). This CDR3 comprises 13 residues. The CDR3, as DNA: TGTGCCTGGAGTGTTGGAGGGTATCACGAGCAGTACTTC. It specifies CAWSVGGYHEQYF.

V gene TRBV12-3 or TRBV12-4 combines with J gene TRBJ1-4; the D gene is possibly TRBD1 (5 bases). The CDR3 loop spans 13 amino acids. V shed 6 bases and J shed 8 bases, with 13 bases lying between them. This chain's CDR3 is CASSPGRDEKLFF. CDR3 nucleotides: TGTGCCAGCAGCCCCGGGAGGGACGAAAAACTGTTTTTT.

The gene calls are TRBV5-5 and TRBJ2-2; 7 bases are a match to TRBD1. The CDR3 totals 14 residues. Germline V gene data show CDR1 as SGHKS and CDR2 as YYEKEE (reference sequence). Trimming cost V 4 bases and J 9 bases; bases outside gene matches: 9. The CDR3 loop is CASSLEGGWRELFF. In DNA, the CDR3 is TGTGCCAGCAGCCTAGAAGGGGGCTGGCGGGAGCTGTTTTTT.

This chain uses TRBV5-1 with TRBJ2-5, with D possibly matching TRBD1 (6 bases). V was shortened by 4 bases and J by 1 base, with 20 bases between the two germline ends. Germline CDR1 reads SGHRS; CDR2 reads YFSETQ. This CDR3 has 17 amino acids. CDR3 in amino acids: CASSPRSRGYIQETQYF. The CDR3 DNA reads as TGCGCCAGCAGCCCGAGGAGCAGGGGCTATATCCAAGAGACCCAGTACTTC.

The chain uses TRBV5-4 and TRBJ1-2; 8 nucleotides match TRBD1. The CDR3 runs to 17 residues. CDR1 and CDR2 (germline): SGHNT, YYREEE (reference sequence). With 3 bases clipped from V and 0 bases from J, the junction kept 10 bases outside the gene matches. The CDR3: CASSSGQGRRSNYGYTF. CDR3 nucleotides: TGTGCCAGCAGCTCAGGACAGGGAAGGAGATCTAACTATGGCTACACCTTC.

This chain joins TRBV19 and TRBJ2-1, with 7 bases that match TRBD2. With 3 bases clipped from V and 6 bases from J, the junction kept 8 bases outside the gene matches. Germline V lookup: CDR1 LNHDA, CDR2 SQIVND (reference sequence). The CDR3 sequence is 15 residues long. CDR3 sequence: CASSIGGGDRNEQFF. DNA of the CDR3: TGTGCCAGTAGTATCGGCGGGGGAGATCGCAATGAGCAGTTCTTC.

This chain links TRBV4-1 with TRBJ2-2, with D maybe TRBD2 (7 bases). CDR1 and CDR2 (germline): MGHRA, YSYEKL. This CDR3 has 15 amino acids. V shed 5 bases and J shed 7 bases, with 17 bases lying between them. As DNA, the CDR3 is TGCGCCAGCAGCGCAACGAGGGGGGGCGGCGGGGAGCTGTTTTTT. It encodes CASSATRGGGGELFF.

The J gene is TRBJ2-5, the V gene TRBV14, with unresolved D. V was shortened by 4 bases and J by 2 bases, with 11 bases between the two germline ends. The CDR3 length is 14 residues. Germline V lookup: CDR1 SGHDN, CDR2 FVKESK. The CDR3: CASSPRLNQETQYF. The CDR3 DNA is TGTGCCAGCAGCCCTAGACTTAATCAAGAGACCCAGTACTTC.

The CDR3 DNA is TGTGCCAGCAGCGGGGAAGGGAGCACCGGGGAGCTGTTTTTT. Residues: CASSGEGSTGELFF. This chain links TRBV6-4 with TRBJ2-2; D might be TRBD2 (5 bases). The CDR3 loop spans 14 amino acids. V lost 6 bases to trimming and J lost 4 bases, with 12 bases between them. The germline gives CDR1 MRHNA, CDR2 SNTAGT.

The CDR3 DNA reads TGTGCCTGGAGACAGGAATTGTCCGAACTGTTTTTT. Translating gives CAWRQELSELFF. The V call is TRBV30, the J call TRBJ1-4; D possibly corresponds to TRBD1 (5 bases). V was pared by 3 bases and J by 12 bases, with 14 bases between. The CDR3 covers 12 residues. CDR1 GTSNPN and CDR2 SVGIG come from the germline V gene (reference sequence).

The genes are TRBV2 and TRBJ1-5; D remains unclear. The V gene lost 6 bases and the J gene lost 0 bases, with 9 bases spanning the gap. Per the germline V gene, CDR1 is SNHLY and CDR2 is FYNNEI. This CDR3 is built from 14 residues. The CDR3 sequence: CASREGYSNQPQHF. The CDR3 bases are TGTGCCAGCAGGGAGGGTTATAGCAATCAGCCCCAGCATTTT.

Points on this clone: Different DNA sequences within this sample yield the same CDR3. CDR3 protein: CASSISVNTEAFF. CDR3 nucleotide sequence: TGTGCCAGTAGTATATCAGTGAACACTGAAGCTTTCTTT. The rearrangement joins TRBV19 to TRBJ1-1, with D hard to call. Germline V gives CDR1 LNHDA, CDR2 SQIVND (reference sequence). Trimming pared 2 bases from V and 0 bases from J, leaving 4 bases between. The CDR3 contains 13 residues.